One sample yielded the 19 T cell receptor beta chains listed below, sequenced in a study of blood T cells in healthy people across ages. The authors ran a second PCR of roughly 6 to 11 cycles using a sample-barcoded 5' primer and a J-beta primer mix. TCRdb reprocessed the 5' RACE reads via MiXCR and lists one record per CDR3 protein. The table records around 650,000 distinct CDR3 sequences, roughly 30% of them present only once. The source material was blood. These receptors were obtained from a woman of 80 years or more in good health.

This clonotype was seen ten or more times. The rearrangement uses TRBV20-1 and TRBJ2-7, with 8 bases identical to TRBD2. CDR3 length: 14 amino acids. CDR1 is DFQATT, CDR2 SNEGSKA, per germline (reference sequence). V was pared by 1 base and J by 6 bases, with 8 bases of the junction left unmatched. The DNA of the CDR3 is TGCAGTGCTAGAGCACCGGGACTAGGGCTCGAGCAGTACTTC. Protein: CSARAPGLGLEQYF.

This clonotype was counted ten times or more. V gene TRBV24-1 combines with J gene TRBJ2-3; D remains ambiguous. This CDR3 is 13 amino acids long. V lost 9 bases to trimming and J lost 3 bases, with 12 bases between them. In germline, CDR1 is KGHDR, CDR2 SFDVKD. DNA of the CDR3: TGTGCCACCCTTGAAGACCTTACAGATACGCAGTATTTT. This translates into CATLEDLTDTQYF.

The chain links TRBV20-1 to TRBJ2-2; the D gene is possibly TRBD1 (5 bases). The V end lost 0 bases, the J end lost 4 bases, and 12 bases lay between the germline ends. This CDR3 contains 15 residues. From germline, CDR1 is DFQATT and CDR2 SNEGSKA (reference sequence). This CDR3 reads CSARDQGRPTGELFF. The CDR3 coding sequence is TGCAGTGCTAGAGATCAGGGCAGACCCACCGGGGAGCTGTTTTTT.

The V and J genes are TRBV7-9 and TRBJ2-7; 7 bases agree with TRBD1. Germline-derived CDR1 and CDR2 are SEHNR and FQNEAQ (reference sequence). The J segment lost 2 bases and the V segment lost 8 bases, leaving 6 bases of the junction unmatched. The length of the CDR3 is 13 residues. CDR3 residues: CASGRDSTYEQYF. The CDR3, as DNA: TGTGCCAGCGGTCGGGACAGCACCTACGAGCAGTACTTC.

This clonotype was picked up many times. The chain couples TRBV28 to TRBJ1-2, with D maybe TRBD1 (6 bases). The V gene lost 6 bases and the J gene lost 3 bases, with 14 bases spanning the gap. Per germline, CDR1 MDHEN and CDR2 SYDVKM. CDR3 length equals 14 residues. CDR3 sequence (DNA): TGTGCCAGCAGAGTGGGGGGGCAAGACTATGGCTACACCTTC. Translation: CASRVGGQDYGYTF.

The chain joins TRBV24-1 to TRBJ1-5; tentative D call: TRBD1 (5 bases). Germline V gene data show CDR1 as KGHDR and CDR2 as SFDVKD. This CDR3 is built from 13 residues. Trimming left V 4 bases short and J 7 bases short, with 10 bases between. Here the CDR3 DNA reads TGTGCCACCAGTGAGGCGGGGCACCAGCCCCAGCATTTT. Translating gives CATSEAGHQPQHF.

This clonotype has ten or more counts. The rearrangement joins TRBV6-6 to TRBJ2-3, with 15 bases fitting TRBD2. This CDR3 comprises 16 residues. With 4 bases clipped from V and 3 bases from J, the junction kept 2 bases outside the gene matches. Germline V lookup: CDR1 MNHNY, CDR2 SVGAGI (reference sequence). CDR3 DNA: TGTGCCAGCAGTTGGACTAGCGGGGGGGCAACAGATACGCAGTATTTT. Translation: CASSWTSGGATDTQYF.

This clonotype occurred a few times. The chain is built from TRBV20-1 and TRBJ1-5; no reliable D call. This CDR3 spans 12 amino acids. The V gene lost 5 bases and the J gene lost 8 bases, with 13 bases spanning the gap. CDR1 and CDR2 (germline): DFQATT, SNEGSKA (reference sequence). In DNA form, the CDR3 reads TGCAGTGCTGGGCAGGCCCTCAAGCCCCAGCATTTT. This sequence encodes CSAGQALKPQHF.

This clonotype was seen ten or more times. The V call is TRBV7-6, the J call TRBJ2-5; D is ambiguous. CDR3 size: 15 residues. CDR1 and CDR2 from the germline V gene are SGHVS and FNYEAQ. The germline V and J ends were trimmed by 6 bases and 5 bases, with 19 bases remaining between them. The CDR3 DNA is TGTGCCAGCAGACCTACGGGCCTAACACGGGAGACCCAGTACTTC. It specifies CASRPTGLTRETQYF.

The chain uses TRBV19 and TRBJ1-4, with 8 positions matching TRBD1. Per germline, CDR1 LNHDA and CDR2 SQIVND (reference sequence). The CDR3 sequence is 15 residues long. The V and J ends lost 4 bases and 8 bases, in that order; junction bases with no gene match: 9. The CDR3 loop is CASSTRQGTSEKLFF. For the CDR3, the DNA is TGTGCCAGTAGTACCCGACAGGGGACTTCCGAAAAACTGTTTTTT.

The rearrangement joins TRBV28 to TRBJ2-5, with a weak D call TRBD2 (5 bases). Germline V lookup: CDR1 MDHEN, CDR2 SYDVKM. Trimming pared 3 bases from V and 2 bases from J, leaving 16 bases between. This CDR3 has 16 amino acids. CDR3: CASSFPTDREQETQYF. In nucleotides, the CDR3 is TGTGCCAGCAGTTTCCCTACGGATCGGGAACAAGAGACCCAGTACTTC.

This clonotype was recorded at least ten times. One junction end does not reproduce the germline sequence, and a read error may be involved. The chain combines TRBV7-7 with TRBJ1-1; possible D gene TRBD1, 5 bases. The germline gives CDR1 SSHAT, CDR2 FNYEAQ (reference sequence). CDR3 length equals 13 residues. CDR3 in amino acids: CASSRTLNTEAFF. The CDR3 nucleotides read TGTGCTAGCAGCCGGACACTGAACACTGAAGCTTTCTTT.

This clonotype appeared many times. The chain carries TRBV20-1 and TRBJ2-1; 14 bases are shared with TRBD2. In germline, CDR1 is DFQATT, CDR2 SNEGSKA (reference sequence). V was pared by 6 bases and J by 0 bases, with 4 bases of the junction left unmatched. CDR3 length equals 16 residues. The CDR3 DNA reads as TGCAGTGCGGGACTAGCGGGGGCCAGCTCCTACAATGAGCAGTTCTTC. This encodes CSAGLAGASSYNEQFF.

About this clonotype: A read error may explain this, as a much larger clone is one base away. The CDR3 nucleotides are TGTGCCAGTAGTACGCCCGAACAGGGGCCCTTAGGCAATGAGCAGTTCTTC. Its protein product is CASSTPEQGPLGNEQFF. The J gene is TRBJ2-1, the V gene TRBV19; 7 bases are a match to TRBD1. The germline CDR1 and CDR2 sequences are LNHDA and SQIVND (reference sequence). The CDR3 contains 17 residues. V lost 4 bases and J lost 6; bases outside the gene matches: 15.

At least ten counts were recorded for this clonotype. The genes are TRBV12-3 or TRBV12-4 and TRBJ2-1; TRBD2 aligns across 7 bases. Trimming at V came to 6 bases and at J to 4 bases, leaving 15 bases not matched to a gene. The CDR3 runs 17 residues. The CDR3: CASSPFFRSGGYNEQFF. CDR3 bases: TGTGCCAGCAGCCCCTTTTTTCGGTCGGGGGGATACAATGAGCAGTTCTTC.

This sequence joins TRBV6-2 or TRBV6-3 and TRBJ2-7; D not certain. Between the trimmed V and J ends, which lost 2 bases and 2 bases, there was a span of 10 bases. CDR3 size: 14 residues. Germline V gene data show CDR1 as MNHEY and CDR2 as SVGEGT. The CDR3 DNA sequence: TGTGCCAGCAGTTACCAGGACGCAACCTACGAGCAGTACTTC. Protein: CASSYQDATYEQYF.

This clonotype has ten or more counts. J is TRBJ1-6 and V is TRBV7-2, with a possible D match to TRBD1 (5 bases). V lost 0 bases to trimming and J lost 4 bases, with 10 bases between them. This CDR3 is built from 16 residues. Germline V gene data show CDR1 as SGHTA and CDR2 as FQGNSA. In DNA, the CDR3 is TGTGCCAGCAGCTTAGCGCGAGGACATTATAATTCACCCCTCCACTTT. Encoded protein: CASSLARGHYNSPLHF.

On this clonotype: A read error may produce the germline difference seen at one junction end. The chain carries TRBV7-9 and TRBJ2-1; D possibly matches TRBD1 or TRBD2 (5 bases each). This CDR3 has 17 residues. CDR1 and CDR2 from the germline V gene are SEHNR and FQNEAQ (reference sequence). This CDR3 is CASSSQTGAKYYNEQFF. The CDR3 nucleotides are TGTGCCAGCAGCTCACAAACCGGGGCAAAGTACTACAATGAGCAGTTCTTT.

The V and J genes are TRBV5-1 and TRBJ2-1, with 8 bases identical to TRBD2. The J call may be faulty, since TRBJ2-7 better matches the DNA end. The CDR3 loop spans 15 amino acids. CDR1 is SGHRS, CDR2 YFSETQ, per germline. CDR3 sequence: CASSLGAGGYNEQYF. CDR3 DNA sequence: TGCGCCAGCAGCTTGGGGGCGGGGGGCTACAATGAGCAGTACTTC.